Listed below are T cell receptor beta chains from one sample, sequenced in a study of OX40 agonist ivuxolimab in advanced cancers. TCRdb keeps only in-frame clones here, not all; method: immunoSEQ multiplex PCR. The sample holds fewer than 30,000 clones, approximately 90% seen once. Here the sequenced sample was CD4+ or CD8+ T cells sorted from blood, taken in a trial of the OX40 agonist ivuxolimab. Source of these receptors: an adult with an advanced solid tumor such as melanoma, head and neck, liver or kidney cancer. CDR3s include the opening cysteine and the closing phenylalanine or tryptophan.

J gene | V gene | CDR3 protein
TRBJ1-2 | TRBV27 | CASSGVFRTGEDGYTF
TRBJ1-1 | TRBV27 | CATAVRVYTTEAFF
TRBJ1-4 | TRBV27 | CASSFLQGNEKLFF
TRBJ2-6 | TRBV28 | CASSFRGPGANVLTF
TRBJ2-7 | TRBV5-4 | CASSFSGSSYEQYF
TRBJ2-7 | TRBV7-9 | CASSLVTDSYEQYF
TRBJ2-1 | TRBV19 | CASSWTSGRGDEQFF
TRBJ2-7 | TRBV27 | CASSPLAGGGSYEQYF
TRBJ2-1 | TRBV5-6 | CASSLESSYNEQFF
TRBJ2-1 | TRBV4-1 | CASSQSSFLYNEQFF
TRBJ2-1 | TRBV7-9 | CASWAGEYNEQFF
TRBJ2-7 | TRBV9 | CASSVLAGAYEQYF
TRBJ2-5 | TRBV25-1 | CASSANISPYQETQYF
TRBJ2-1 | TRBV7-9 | CASSLTGGALNEQFF
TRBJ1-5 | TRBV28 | CASSLGQGANQPQHF
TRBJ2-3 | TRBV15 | CATSSMLSADTQYF
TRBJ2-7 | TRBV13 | CASSSAGAAYEQYF
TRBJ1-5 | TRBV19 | CASSISQGGNQPQHF
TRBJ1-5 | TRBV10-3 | CAIGGEGEGRGNQPQHF
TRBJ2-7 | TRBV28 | CASSYRGISSYEQYF
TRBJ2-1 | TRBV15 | CATSRAREGQNEQFF
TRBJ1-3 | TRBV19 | CASSNSGNTIYF